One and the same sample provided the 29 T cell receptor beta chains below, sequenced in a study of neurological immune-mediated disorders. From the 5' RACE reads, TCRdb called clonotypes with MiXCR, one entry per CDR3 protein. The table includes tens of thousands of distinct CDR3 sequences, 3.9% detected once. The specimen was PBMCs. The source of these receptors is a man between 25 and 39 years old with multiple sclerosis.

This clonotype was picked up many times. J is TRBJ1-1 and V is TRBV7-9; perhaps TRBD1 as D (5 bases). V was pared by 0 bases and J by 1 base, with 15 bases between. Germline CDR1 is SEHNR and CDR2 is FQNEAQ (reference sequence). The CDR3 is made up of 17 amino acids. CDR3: CASSLAMYQGSNTEAFF. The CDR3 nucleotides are TGTGCCAGCAGCTTAGCGATGTATCAGGGCTCGAACACTGAAGCTTTCTTT.

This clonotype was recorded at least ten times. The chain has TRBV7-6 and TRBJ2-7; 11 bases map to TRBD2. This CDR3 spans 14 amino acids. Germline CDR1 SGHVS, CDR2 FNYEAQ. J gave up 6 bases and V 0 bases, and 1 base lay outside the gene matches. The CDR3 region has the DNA TGTGCCAGCAGCTTAGCCCTAGCGGGGGGCGAGCAGTACTTC. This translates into CASSLALAGGEQYF.

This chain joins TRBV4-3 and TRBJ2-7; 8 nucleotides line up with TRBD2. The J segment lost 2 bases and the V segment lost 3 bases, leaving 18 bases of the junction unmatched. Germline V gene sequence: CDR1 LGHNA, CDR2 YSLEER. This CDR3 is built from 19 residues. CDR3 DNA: TGCGCCAGCAGCCAGAATATGGACCCGGGGGGGCCCCAACCCTACGAGCAGTACTTC. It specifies CASSQNMDPGGPQPYEQYF.

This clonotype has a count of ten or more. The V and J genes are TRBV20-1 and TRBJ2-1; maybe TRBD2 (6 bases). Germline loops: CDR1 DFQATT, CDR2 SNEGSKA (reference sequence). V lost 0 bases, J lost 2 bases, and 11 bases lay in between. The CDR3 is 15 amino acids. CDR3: CSARERDSPYNEQFF. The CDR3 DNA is TGCAGTGCTAGAGAACGGGACTCACCCTACAATGAGCAGTTCTTC.

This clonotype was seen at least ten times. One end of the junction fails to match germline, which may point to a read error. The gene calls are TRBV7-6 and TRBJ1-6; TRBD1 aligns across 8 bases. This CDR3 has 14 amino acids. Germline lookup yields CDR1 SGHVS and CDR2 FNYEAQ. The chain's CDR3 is CASSIGQGNSPLNF. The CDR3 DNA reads TGTGCCAGCAGCATCGGACAGGGAAATTCACCCCTCAACTTT.

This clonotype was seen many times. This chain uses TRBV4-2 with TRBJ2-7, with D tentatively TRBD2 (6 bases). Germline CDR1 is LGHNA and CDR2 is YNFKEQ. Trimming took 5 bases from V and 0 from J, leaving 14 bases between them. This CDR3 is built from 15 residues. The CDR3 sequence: CASSVGGASSYEQYF. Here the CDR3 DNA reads TGTGCCAGCAGCGTCGGCGGGGCGAGCTCCTACGAGCAGTACTTC.

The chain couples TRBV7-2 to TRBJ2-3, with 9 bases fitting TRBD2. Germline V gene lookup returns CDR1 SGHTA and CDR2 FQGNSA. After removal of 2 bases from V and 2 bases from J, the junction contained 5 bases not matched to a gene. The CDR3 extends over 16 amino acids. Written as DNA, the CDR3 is TGTGCCAGCAGCTTACAGGCGGGGGGGAACACAGATACGCAGTATTTT. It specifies CASSLQAGGNTDTQYF.

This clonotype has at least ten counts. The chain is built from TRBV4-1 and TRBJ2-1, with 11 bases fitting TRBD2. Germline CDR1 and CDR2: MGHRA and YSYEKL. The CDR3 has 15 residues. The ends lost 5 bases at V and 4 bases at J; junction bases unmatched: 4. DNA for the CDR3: TGCGCCAGCAGCACCCGACTAGCGGGGTACAATGAGCAGTTCTTC. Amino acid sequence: CASSTRLAGYNEQFF.

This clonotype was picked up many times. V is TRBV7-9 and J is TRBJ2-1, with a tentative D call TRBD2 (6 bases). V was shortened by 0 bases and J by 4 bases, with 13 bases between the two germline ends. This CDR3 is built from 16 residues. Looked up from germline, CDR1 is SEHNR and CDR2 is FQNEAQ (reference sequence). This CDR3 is CASSLAFGAGYNEQFF. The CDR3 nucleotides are TGTGCCAGCAGCTTAGCTTTTGGGGCGGGGTACAATGAGCAGTTCTTC.

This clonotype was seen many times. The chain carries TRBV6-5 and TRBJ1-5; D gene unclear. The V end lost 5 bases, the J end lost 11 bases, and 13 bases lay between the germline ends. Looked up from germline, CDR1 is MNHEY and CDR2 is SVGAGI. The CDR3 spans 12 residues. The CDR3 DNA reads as TGTGCCAGCAGTGCCAGGCCCCCAGCCCAGCATTTT. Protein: CASSARPPAQHF.

CDR3 DNA sequence: TGTGCCAGCAATTTGAGGTTTGGACCGCCCCAGCATTTT. It yields the protein CASNLRFGPPQHF. The chain has TRBV12-3 or TRBV12-4 and TRBJ1-5; no clear D gene. V lost 7 bases and J lost 9, with 16 bases in between. CDR3 length: 13 amino acids.

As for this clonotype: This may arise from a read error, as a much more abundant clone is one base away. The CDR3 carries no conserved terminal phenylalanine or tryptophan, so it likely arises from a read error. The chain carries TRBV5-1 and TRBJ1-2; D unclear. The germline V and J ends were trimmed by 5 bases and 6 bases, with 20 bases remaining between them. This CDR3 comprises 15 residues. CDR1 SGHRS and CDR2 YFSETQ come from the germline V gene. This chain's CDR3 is CASRPLADSSHGYTY. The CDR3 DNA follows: TGCGCCAGCAGACCGTTAGCGGACTCGTCACATGGCTACACCTAC.

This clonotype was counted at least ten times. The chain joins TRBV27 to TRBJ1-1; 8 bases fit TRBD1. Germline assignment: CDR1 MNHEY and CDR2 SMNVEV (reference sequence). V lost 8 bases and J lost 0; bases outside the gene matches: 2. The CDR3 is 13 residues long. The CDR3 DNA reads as TGTGCCAGCCGACAGGGGTTGAACACTGAAGCTTTCTTT. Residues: CASRQGLNTEAFF.

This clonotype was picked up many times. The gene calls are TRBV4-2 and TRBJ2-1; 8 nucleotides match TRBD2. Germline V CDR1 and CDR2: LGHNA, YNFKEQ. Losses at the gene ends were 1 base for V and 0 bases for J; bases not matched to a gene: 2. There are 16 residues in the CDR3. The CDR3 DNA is TGTGCCAGCAGCCAAGGTGCGGGGGGCTCCTACAATGAGCAGTTCTTC. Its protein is CASSQGAGGSYNEQFF.

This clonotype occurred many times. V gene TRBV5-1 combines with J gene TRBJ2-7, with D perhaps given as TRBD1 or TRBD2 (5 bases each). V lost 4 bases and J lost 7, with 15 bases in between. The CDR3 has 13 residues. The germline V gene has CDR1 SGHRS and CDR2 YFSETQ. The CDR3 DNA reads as TGCGCCAGCAGCGTGGGGACGGCAACTGAGCAGTACTTC. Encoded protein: CASSVGTATEQYF.

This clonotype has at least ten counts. In DNA form, the CDR3 reads TGTGCCAGCAGCCCCGGGGTAGCGGGGGGGTCCACAGATACGCAGTATTTT. As protein: CASSPGVAGGSTDTQYF. The V call is TRBV9, the J call TRBJ2-3; 11 bases fit TRBD2. From germline, CDR1 is SGDLS and CDR2 YYNGEE. J gave up 2 bases and V 4 bases, and 9 bases lay outside the gene matches. CDR3 length: 17 amino acids. Full variable domain (rest looked up from reference TRBV9 and TRBJ2-3): DSGVTQTPKHLITATGQRVTLRCSPRSGDLSVYWYQQSLDQGLQFLIQYYNGEERAKGNILERFSAQQFPDLHSELNLSSLELGDSALYFCASSPGVAGGSTDTQYFGPGTRLTVL.

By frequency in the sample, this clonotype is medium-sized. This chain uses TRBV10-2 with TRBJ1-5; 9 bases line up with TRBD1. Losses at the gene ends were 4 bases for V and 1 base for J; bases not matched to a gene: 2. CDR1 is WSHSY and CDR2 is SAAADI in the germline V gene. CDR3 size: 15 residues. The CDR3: CASSGQGGSNQPQHF. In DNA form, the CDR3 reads TGCGCCAGCAGTGGACAGGGGGGGAGCAATCAGCCCCAGCATTTT.

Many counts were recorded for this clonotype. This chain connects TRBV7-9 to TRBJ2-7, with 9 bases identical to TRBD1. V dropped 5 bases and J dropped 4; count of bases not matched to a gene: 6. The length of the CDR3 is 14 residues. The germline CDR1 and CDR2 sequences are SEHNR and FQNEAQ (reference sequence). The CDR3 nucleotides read TGTGCCAGCAGCCCCCGGGACAGGGTATACGAGCAGTACTTC. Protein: CASSPRDRVYEQYF.

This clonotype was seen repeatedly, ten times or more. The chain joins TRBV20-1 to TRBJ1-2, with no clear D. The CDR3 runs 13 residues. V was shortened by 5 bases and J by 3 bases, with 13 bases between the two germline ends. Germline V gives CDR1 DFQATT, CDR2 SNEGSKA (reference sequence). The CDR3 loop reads CSALLPLDYGYTF. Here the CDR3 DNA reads TGCAGTGCTTTACTGCCCTTAGACTATGGCTACACCTTC.

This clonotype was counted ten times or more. The chain's CDR3 is CASSPRGGGYNEKLFF. The CDR3 DNA reads TGTGCCAGCAGCCCCCGGGGGGGCGGCTATAATGAAAAACTGTTTTTT. V gene TRBV9 combines with J gene TRBJ1-4; D may be TRBD1 (6 bases). Germline CDR1 and CDR2: SGDLS and YYNGEE. The CDR3 spans 16 residues. The V end lost 4 bases, the J end lost 4 bases, and 17 bases lay between the germline ends.

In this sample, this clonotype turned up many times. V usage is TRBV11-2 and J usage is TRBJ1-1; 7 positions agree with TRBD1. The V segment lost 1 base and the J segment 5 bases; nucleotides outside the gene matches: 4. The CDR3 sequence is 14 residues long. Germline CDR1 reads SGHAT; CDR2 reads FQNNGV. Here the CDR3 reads CASSLGDRETEAFF. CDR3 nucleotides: TGTGCCAGCAGCTTAGGTGACAGGGAAACTGAAGCTTTCTTT.

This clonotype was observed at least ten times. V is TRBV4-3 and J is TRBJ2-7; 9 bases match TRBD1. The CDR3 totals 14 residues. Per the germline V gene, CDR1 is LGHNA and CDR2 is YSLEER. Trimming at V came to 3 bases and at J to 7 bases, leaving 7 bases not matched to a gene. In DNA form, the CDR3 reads TGCGCCAGCAGCCAGGAACAGGGGGCTTGGGAGCAGTACTTC. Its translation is CASSQEQGAWEQYF.

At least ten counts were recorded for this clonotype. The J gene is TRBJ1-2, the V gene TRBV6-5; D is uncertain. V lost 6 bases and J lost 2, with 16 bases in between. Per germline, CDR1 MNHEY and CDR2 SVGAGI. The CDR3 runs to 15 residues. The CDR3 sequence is CASSNDISMNYGYTF. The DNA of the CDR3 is TGTGCCAGCAGCAACGACATCAGTATGAACTATGGCTACACCTTC.

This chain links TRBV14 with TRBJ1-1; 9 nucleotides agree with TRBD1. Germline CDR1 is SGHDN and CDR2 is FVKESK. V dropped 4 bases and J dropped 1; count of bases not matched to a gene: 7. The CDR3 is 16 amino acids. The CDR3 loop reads CASSRLDRGWNTEAFF. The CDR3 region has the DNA TGTGCCAGCAGCCGCCTGGACAGGGGTTGGAACACTGAAGCTTTCTTT.

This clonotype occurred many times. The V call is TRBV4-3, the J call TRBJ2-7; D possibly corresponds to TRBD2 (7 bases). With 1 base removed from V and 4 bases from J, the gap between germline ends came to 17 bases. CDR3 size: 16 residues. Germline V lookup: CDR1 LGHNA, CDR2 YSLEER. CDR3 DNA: TGCGCCAGCAGCCAAGGGGGGGCGGGGGCTGGTTACGAGCAGTACTTC. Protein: CASSQGGAGAGYEQYF.

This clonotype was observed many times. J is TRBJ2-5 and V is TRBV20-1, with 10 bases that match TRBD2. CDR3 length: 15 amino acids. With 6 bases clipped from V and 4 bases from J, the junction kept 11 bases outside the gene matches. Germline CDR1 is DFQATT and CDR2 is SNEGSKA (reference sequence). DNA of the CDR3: TGCAGTGCCATTAATCCGACTAGCGGGTTAGAGACCCAGTACTTC. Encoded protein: CSAINPTSGLETQYF.

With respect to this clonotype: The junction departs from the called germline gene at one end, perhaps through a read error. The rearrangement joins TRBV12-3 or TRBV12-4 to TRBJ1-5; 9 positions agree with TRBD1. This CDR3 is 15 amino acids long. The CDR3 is CASRGTGNSNQPQNF. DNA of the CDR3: TGTGCCAGCAGGGGGACAGGGAATAGCAATCAGCCCCAGAATTTT.

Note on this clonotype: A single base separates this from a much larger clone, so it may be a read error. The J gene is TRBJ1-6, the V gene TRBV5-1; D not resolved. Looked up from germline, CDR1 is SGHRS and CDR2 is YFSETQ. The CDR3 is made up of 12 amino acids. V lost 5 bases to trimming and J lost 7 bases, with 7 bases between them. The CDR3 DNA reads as TGCGCCAGCAGGGAAAGCAATTCACCCCTCCACTTT. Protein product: CASRESNSPLHF. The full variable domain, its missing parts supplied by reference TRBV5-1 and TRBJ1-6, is KAGVTQTPRYLIKTRGQQVTLSCSPISGHRSVSWYQQTPGQGLQFLFEYFSETQRNKGNFPGRFSGRQFSNSRSEMNVSTLELGDSALYLCASRESNSPLHFGNGTRLTVT.

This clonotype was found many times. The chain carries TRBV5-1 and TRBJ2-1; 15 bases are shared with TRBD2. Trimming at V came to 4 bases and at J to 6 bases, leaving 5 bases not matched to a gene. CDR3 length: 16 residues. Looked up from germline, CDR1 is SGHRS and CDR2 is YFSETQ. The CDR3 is CASSIWTSGGANEQFF. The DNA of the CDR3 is TGCGCCAGCAGCATATGGACTAGCGGGGGGGCCAATGAGCAGTTCTTC.